Shown below are 28 T cell receptor beta chains from a single sample sequenced in a study of T cells in Graves' hyperthyroidism and ophthalmopathy (dated by TCRdb to between 2018 and 2021). The library relied on multiplex PCR. Instrument on record: Illumina HiSeq 2000. The TCR beta CDR3 regions were amplified from the RNA transcripts. For the first round of RT-PCR on the TCR CDR3, the HTBI primer set was used together with the Qiagen OneStep RT-PCR kit. TCRdb applied fastp at Q25 and MiXCR to the public reads, then kept only in-frame beta chains. A single entry per CDR3 protein holds the most common genes and DNA from its merged rows. The sample contains roughly 100,000 distinct CDR3 sequences, around 52% of them found a single time. The biggest ten clones account for 25% to 30% of the sample. Sequences were obtained from blood. These receptors all stem from a woman between 40 and 50 years old with Graves' hyperthyroidism.

This clonotype was picked up many times. This chain joins TRBV9 and TRBJ1-1; 8 nucleotides agree with TRBD1. Germline loops: CDR1 SGDLS, CDR2 YYNGEE. The V and J ends lost 4 bases and 1 base, in that order; junction bases with no gene match: 6. The CDR3 has 15 residues. The CDR3 nucleotides are TGTGCCAGCAGCTTCTTCGACAGGGGGAACACTGAAGCTTTCTTT. This gives the protein CASSFFDRGNTEAFF.

This clonotype was seen ten or more times. The rearrangement links TRBV2 to TRBJ2-2, with a tentative D call TRBD1 (6 bases). CDR1 is SNHLY and CDR2 is FYNNEI in the germline V gene. CDR3 length: 15 residues. Deletions cut 5 bases from V and 5 bases from J, with 15 bases between. The CDR3: CASSPSLGGTGELFF. DNA of the CDR3: TGTGCCAGCAGTCCCTCTTTAGGGGGTACCGGGGAGCTGTTTTTT.

The rearrangement joins TRBV25-1 to TRBJ1-5; D might be TRBD1 (5 bases). V lost 6 bases, J lost 5 bases, and 11 bases lay in between. The CDR3 covers 13 residues. Germline loops: CDR1 MGHDK, CDR2 SYGVNS. The CDR3 loop reads CASRDSGDQPQHF. CDR3 coding DNA: TGTGCCAGCAGAGACAGCGGTGATCAGCCCCAGCATTTT. Drawing the rest from reference TRBV25-1 and TRBJ1-5, the complete variable domain is EADIYQTPRYLVIGTGKKITLECSQTMGHDKMYWYQQDPGMELHLIHYSYGVNSTEKGDLSSESTVSRIRTEHFPLTLESARPSHTSQYLCASRDSGDQPQHFGDGTRLSIL.

This clonotype occurred many times. For the CDR3, the DNA is TGTGCCAGCAGCGTACAACACACCGGGGAGCTGTTTTTT. Its translation is CASSVQHTGELFF. This sequence joins TRBV9 and TRBJ2-2; D is unresolved. The CDR3 has 13 residues. The V gene's germline CDR1 is SGDLS and CDR2 YYNGEE. The germline V and J ends were trimmed by 1 base and 3 bases, with 4 bases remaining between them.

By share, this clonotype counts as medium-sized. The gene calls are TRBV7-2 and TRBJ2-5; D is uncertain. V lost 2 bases and J 2 bases, leaving 9 bases between the germline ends. CDR3 size: 14 residues. Germline assignment: CDR1 SGHTA and CDR2 FQGNSA. CDR3 in amino acids: CASSLNLGQETQYF. The CDR3 DNA sequence: TGTGCCAGCAGCTTAAATCTAGGGCAAGAGACCCAGTACTTC.

This clonotype came up many times. The V gene is TRBV7-8, the J gene TRBJ1-1; D might be TRBD1 (5 bases). This CDR3 is 15 amino acids long. Germline V CDR1 and CDR2: SGHVS, FQNEAQ. Trimming took off 5 bases at V and 5 bases at J, with 18 bases between the two ends. CDR3 in DNA: TGTGCCAGCAGCCTGGTAGGGCCTCGGGGGACTGAAGCTTTCTTT. Translated, it gives CASSLVGPRGTEAFF.

The chain employs TRBV18 and TRBJ2-2, with a possible D match to TRBD2 (6 bases). The V end lost 6 bases, the J end lost 5 bases, and 16 bases lay between the germline ends. Germline V gene lookup returns CDR1 KGHSH and CDR2 LQKENI. The CDR3 sequence is 15 residues long. The CDR3 nucleotides read TGTGCCAGCTCCCCTAGTTCGGCGGGGACCGGGGAGCTGTTTTTT. Amino acids: CASSPSSAGTGELFF.

This clonotype was observed a single time. The chain joins TRBV2 to TRBJ2-7, with TRBD1 as a possible D gene (5 bases). V was trimmed by 6 bases and J by 3 bases, leaving 12 bases between them. Germline V gives CDR1 SNHLY, CDR2 FYNNEI. This CDR3 region has 13 residues. The CDR3 nucleotides are TGTGCCAGCAGAGGAGACAGCCACTACGAGCAGTACTTC. Translation gives CASRGDSHYEQYF.

The V call is TRBV2, the J call TRBJ1-1; TRBD1 might be the D (6 bases). The CDR3 has 13 residues. V was shortened by 7 bases and J by 4 bases, with 13 bases between the two germline ends. Looked up from germline, CDR1 is SNHLY and CDR2 is FYNNEI. The CDR3, as DNA: TGTGCCAGCATGGACGGAGGGGGCACTGAAGCTTTCTTT. It is translated as CASMDGGGTEAFF.

This clonotype was seen a few times. The chain couples TRBV7-8 to TRBJ1-5; TRBD1 aligns across 7 bases. Per germline, CDR1 SGHVS and CDR2 FQNEAQ. The junction had 3 bases not matched to a gene; V was cut back by 5 bases and J by 5 bases. CDR3 length: 13 amino acids. The CDR3 region is CASSPGTDQPQHF. The CDR3 DNA is TGTGCCAGCAGCCCAGGGACAGATCAGCCCCAGCATTTT.

As for this clonotype: The germline gene is not matched at one end of the junction; a read error may be the cause. Written as DNA, the CDR3 is TGTGCCAGCAGTTTAGCTCCCGGGCAGGGGAACACTGAAGCTTTCTTT. Its protein is CASSLAPGQGNTEAFF. The chain carries TRBV7-2 and TRBJ1-1, with D maybe TRBD1 (5 bases). CDR1 is SGHTA, CDR2 FQGNSA, per germline. The CDR3 length is 16 residues.

Here the CDR3 DNA reads TGCAGCGTGGGGTTGGGTATCGGAGCTTTCTTT. It yields the protein CSVGLGIGAFF. J is TRBJ1-1 and V is TRBV29-1; D is unresolved. Germline CDR1 SQVTM, CDR2 ANQGSEA. The CDR3 runs 11 residues. V gave up 6 bases and J gave up 10 bases, with 15 bases separating them. The variable domain in full, completed from reference TRBV29-1 and TRBJ1-1, reads SAVISQKPSRDICQRGTSLTIQCQVDSQVTMMFWYRQQPGQSLTLIATANQGSEATYESGFVIDKFPISRPNLTFSTLTVSNMSPEDSSIYLCSVGLGIGAFFGQGTRLTVV.

This chain joins TRBV7-2 and TRBJ2-7; the D is unclear. The germline CDR1 and CDR2 sequences are SGHTA and FQGNSA. Trimming stripped 6 bases from V and 2 bases from J, with 14 bases between. CDR3 length equals 14 residues. The CDR3 DNA reads TGTGCCAGCAGTTCGCCTAGTAACCCCTACGAGCAGTACTTC. As protein: CASSSPSNPYEQYF.

This sequence joins TRBV7-2 and TRBJ2-3, with D unclear. This CDR3 region has 16 residues. V was cut by 0 bases and J by 2 bases, with 12 bases left in between. Germline V lookup: CDR1 SGHTA, CDR2 FQGNSA. The CDR3 DNA sequence: TGTGCCAGCAGCTTAGCGCGGCGGCCGAACACAGATACGCAGTATTTT. It translates to CASSLARRPNTDTQYF.

The chain joins TRBV29-1 to TRBJ1-1; D remains unclear. CDR1 and CDR2 from the germline V gene are SQVTM and ANQGSEA. The length of the CDR3 is 15 residues. Trimming removed 8 bases at V and 0 bases at J, with 19 bases between. DNA for the CDR3: TGCAGCTCTCGATCACAGACGGGTATGAACACTGAAGCTTTCTTT. Protein product: CSSRSQTGMNTEAFF.

The genes are TRBV10-3 and TRBJ1-5, with unresolved D. From germline, CDR1 is ENHRY and CDR2 SYGVKD. CDR3 size: 9 residues. V was clipped by 5 bases and J by 13 bases, with 6 bases between them. The CDR3 protein is CAISQPQHF. The DNA of the CDR3 is TGTGCCATCAGTCAACCTCAGCATTTT.

This clonotype was seen a handful of times. A much bigger clone sits one base away, suggesting this may be a read error. Without the conserved terminal phenylalanine or tryptophan, this CDR3 likely stems from a read error. V usage is TRBV5-8 and J usage is TRBJ1-2, with D maybe TRBD1 (5 bases). Trimming pared 4 bases from V and 5 bases from J, leaving 12 bases between. The CDR3 has 13 amino acids. Per the germline V gene, CDR1 is SGHTS and CDR2 is YDEGEE. The CDR3 nucleotides read TGTGCCAGCAGCCCGGCGGGGGATTATGGCTACACCCTC. Amino acids: CASSPAGDYGYTL.

The V and J genes are TRBV20-1 and TRBJ2-7, with 13 nucleotides matching TRBD2. V was clipped by 6 bases and J by 5 bases; unmatched bases: 4. Germline V gene lookup returns CDR1 DFQATT and CDR2 SNEGSKA (reference sequence). The CDR3 runs 13 residues. The chain's CDR3 is CSATSGRAHEQYF. CDR3 sequence (DNA): TGCAGTGCCACTAGCGGGAGGGCCCACGAGCAGTACTTC.

This clonotype was counted at least ten times. J is TRBJ1-2 and V is TRBV29-1; D unclear. Trimming stripped 4 bases from V and 4 bases from J, with 10 bases between. The CDR3 runs 12 residues. The germline CDR1 and CDR2 sequences are SQVTM and ANQGSEA. As DNA, the CDR3 is TGCAGCGTTGTTGAGGGCACCTATGGCTACACCTTC. It specifies CSVVEGTYGYTF.

V usage is TRBV29-1 and J usage is TRBJ1-2; possibly TRBD1 for D (5 bases). This CDR3 region has 13 residues. V was shortened by 7 bases and J by 5 bases, with 17 bases between the two germline ends. CDR1 and CDR2 from the germline V gene are SQVTM and ANQGSEA. The CDR3 nucleotides read TGCAGCGCCGCTGAGGGGACTGCGTATGGCTACACCTTC. Translating it yields CSAAEGTAYGYTF.

The V and J genes are TRBV7-2 and TRBJ1-2; D is undetermined. Germline CDR1 SGHTA, CDR2 FQGNSA. This CDR3 has 12 residues. Trimming took 3 bases from V and 7 from J, leaving 9 bases between them. This CDR3 reads CASSLGNIGYTF. The CDR3 DNA reads as TGTGCCAGCAGCTTGGGGAACATTGGCTACACCTTC.

V and J are TRBV14 and TRBJ2-1; TRBD1 might be the D (6 bases). The CDR3 spans 15 residues. Germline V gives CDR1 SGHDN, CDR2 FVKESK. V was pared by 5 bases and J by 3 bases, with 14 bases between. The DNA of the CDR3 is TGTGCCAGCAGCTTAGGGGGTGATCGCTACAATGAGCAGTTCTTC. It codes for CASSLGGDRYNEQFF.

This chain links TRBV29-1 with TRBJ2-3, with 7 bases lining up with TRBD2. V shed 8 bases, J shed 6 bases, and the junction held 8 bases outside the gene matches. CDR3 length: 12 amino acids. Germline-derived CDR1 and CDR2 are SQVTM and ANQGSEA. The CDR3 DNA is TGCAGCTTATCTTCTAGCGGCGATACGCAGTATTTT. Amino acid sequence: CSLSSSGDTQYF.

This rearrangement joins TRBV7-2 to TRBJ2-5, with D perhaps assigned TRBD1 or TRBD2 (6 bases each). Trimming shortened V by 3 bases and J by 9 bases, and 17 bases separated the two germline ends. Germline values: CDR1 SGHTA, CDR2 FQGNSA. CDR3 length: 14 residues. The CDR3 DNA reads as TGTGCCAGCAGCTTCGGGTCCGGGGGCGAGTCCCAGTACTTC. As protein: CASSFGSGGESQYF.

Comment on this clonotype: Its ends do not fully match the called genes, so a read error is possible. V usage is TRBV7-2 and J usage is TRBJ2-5; D gene ambiguous. The germline V gene encodes CDR1 SGHTA and CDR2 FQGNSA. The CDR3 totals 15 residues. The CDR3, as DNA: TGCGCCAGCAGCTTCCAGGAAAACACCGGGGAGACCCAGTACTTC. Amino acid sequence: CASSFQENTGETQYF.

The chain combines TRBV7-9 with TRBJ2-2, with TRBD1 matching over 7 bases. The germline CDR1 and CDR2 sequences are SEHNR and FQNEAQ (reference sequence). The ends lost 4 bases at V and 13 bases at J; junction bases unmatched: 0. CDR3 length equals 10 residues. The CDR3 loop reads CASSYRGLFF. The CDR3 DNA reads as TGTGCCAGCAGCTACAGGGGGCTGTTTTTT.

This sequence joins TRBV12-3 or TRBV12-4 and TRBJ2-5; 10 bases are a match to TRBD2. The length of the CDR3 is 20 residues. V lost 5 bases and J lost 4; bases outside the gene matches: 22. The CDR3 loop is CASSLRPILAGLSAGETQYF. As DNA, the CDR3 is TGTGCCAGCAGTCTCCGCCCGATACTAGCGGGACTATCAGCGGGAGAGACCCAGTACTTC.

Concerning this clonotype itself: One junction end disagrees with the germline gene, perhaps due to a read error. For the CDR3, the DNA is TGCAGCGTTGGACTCCGGGGGAGGGCCGCCGGGGAGCTGTCTTTT. Amino acids: CSVGLRGRAAGELSF. The chain has TRBV29-1 and TRBJ2-2; 7 bases match TRBD2. This CDR3 is 15 amino acids long. Per the germline V gene, CDR1 is SQVTM and CDR2 is ANQGSEA.